This T cell receptor beta chain was sequenced during a study of CD8+CD57+ T cells in acquired aplastic anemia. Study-wide context: Yields of DNA that came from sorted CD4+ and CD8+ cells averaged about 2.9 ug.

Genomic DNA templated the TCR beta VDJ and CDR3 profiling. TCRdb used MiXCR to reprocess the reads, holding one entry per CDR3 protein. The table records 120,000 or so distinct CDR3 sequences, almost 40% of them present only once. Note on this clonotype: Its specificity is not known.

Those patients picked for sequencing had displayed CD8+CD57+ cell expansion on flow cytometry. Points from the study as a whole: Between patients and controls, 25 to 30 CD8+ CDR3 sequences were found in common. Controls and patients did not differ significantly in CD8+ Simpson's diversity.

The sequenced sample consisted of sorted CD4+, CD8+, or CD8+CD57+ T cells (not recorded which) from PBMCs. The sequence came from a human donor with aplastic anemia.

In DNA form, the CDR3 reads TGTGCCAGCAGCGCTAGAGGGGCCACTGAAGCTTTCTTT. This sequence encodes CASSARGATEAFF. The chain employs TRBV9 and TRBJ1-1, with a weak D call TRBD1 (5 bases). CDR1 is SGDLS and CDR2 is YYNGEE in the germline V gene. The CDR3 has 13 amino acids. V was pared by 3 bases and J by 4 bases, with 10 bases between.